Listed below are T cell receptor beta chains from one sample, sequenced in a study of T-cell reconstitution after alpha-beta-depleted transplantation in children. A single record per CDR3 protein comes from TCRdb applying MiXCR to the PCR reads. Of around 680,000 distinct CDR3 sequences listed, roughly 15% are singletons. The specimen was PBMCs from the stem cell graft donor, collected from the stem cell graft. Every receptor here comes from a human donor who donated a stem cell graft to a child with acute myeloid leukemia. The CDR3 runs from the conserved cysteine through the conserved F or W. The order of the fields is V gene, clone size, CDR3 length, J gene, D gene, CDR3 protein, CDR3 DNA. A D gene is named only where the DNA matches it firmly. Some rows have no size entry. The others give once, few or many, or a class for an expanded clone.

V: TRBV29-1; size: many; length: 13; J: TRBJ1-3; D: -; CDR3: CSVGGGSGNTIYF; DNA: TGCAGCGTTGGTGGGGGATCTGGAAACACCATATATTTT
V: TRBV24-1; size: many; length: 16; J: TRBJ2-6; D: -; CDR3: CATSDMSLSGANVLTF; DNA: TGTGCCACCAGTGATATGTCCTTGTCTGGGGCCAACGTCCTGACTTTC
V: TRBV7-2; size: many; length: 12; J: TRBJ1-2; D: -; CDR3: CASNFGYYGYTF; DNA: TGTGCCAGCAACTTCGGGTACTATGGCTACACCTTC
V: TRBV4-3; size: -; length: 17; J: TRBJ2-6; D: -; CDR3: CASSQNAGRSGANVLTF; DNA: TGCGCCAGCAGCCAAAACGCCGGCCGCTCTGGGGCCAACGTCCTGACTTTC
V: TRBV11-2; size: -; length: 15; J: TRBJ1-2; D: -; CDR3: CASSLGVGDGYGYTF; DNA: TGTGCCAGCAGCTTAGGGGTCGGGGATGGCTATGGCTACACCTTC
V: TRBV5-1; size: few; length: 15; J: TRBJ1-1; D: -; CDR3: CASSWVGGTNTEAFF; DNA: TGCGCCAGCAGCTGGGTTGGTGGGACCAACACTGAAGCTTTCTTT
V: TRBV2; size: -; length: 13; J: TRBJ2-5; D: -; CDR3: CASGRDGRETQYF; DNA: TGTGCCAGCGGAAGGGATGGCCGGGAGACCCAGTACTTC
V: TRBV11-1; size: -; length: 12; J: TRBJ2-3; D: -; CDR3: CATPGTTDTQYF; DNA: TGTGCCACCCCGGGGACCACAGATACGCAGTATTTT
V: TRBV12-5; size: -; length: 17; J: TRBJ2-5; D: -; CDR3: CASGYNSIVEGQETQYF; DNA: TGTGCTAGTGGTTACAATTCCATCGTCGAGGGGCAAGAGACCCAGTACTTC
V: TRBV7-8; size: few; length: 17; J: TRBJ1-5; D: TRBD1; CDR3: CASSRGDSRYSNQPQHF; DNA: TGTGCCAGCAGCCGTGGGGACAGTAGATATAGCAATCAGCCCCAGCATTTT
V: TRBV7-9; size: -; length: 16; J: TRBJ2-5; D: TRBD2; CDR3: CASSFGPGGFQETQYF; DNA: TGTGCCAGCAGCTTTGGACCGGGAGGGTTCCAAGAGACCCAGTACTTC
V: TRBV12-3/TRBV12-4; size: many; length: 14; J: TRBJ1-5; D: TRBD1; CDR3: CASTWGDRDQPQHF; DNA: TGTGCCAGCACCTGGGGGGACAGAGATCAGCCCCAGCATTTT
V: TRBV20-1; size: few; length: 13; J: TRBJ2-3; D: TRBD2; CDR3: CSASAGGPDTQYF; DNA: TGCAGTGCTTCAGCGGGGGGGCCAGATACGCAGTATTTT
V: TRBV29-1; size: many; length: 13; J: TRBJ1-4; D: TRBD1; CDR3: CSVGQGTNEKLFF; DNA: TGCAGCGTCGGACAGGGAACTAATGAAAAACTGTTTTTT
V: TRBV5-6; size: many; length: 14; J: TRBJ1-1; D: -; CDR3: CASLPGGAGTEAFF; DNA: TGTGCCAGCTTACCGGGGGGCGCGGGCACTGAAGCTTTCTTT
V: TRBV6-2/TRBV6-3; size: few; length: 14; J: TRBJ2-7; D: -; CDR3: CASSYWARADEQYF; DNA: TGTGCCAGCAGTTACTGGGCCAGGGCAGACGAGCAGTACTTC
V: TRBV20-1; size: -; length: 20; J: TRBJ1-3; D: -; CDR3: CSASIPGATSYLSSGNTIYF; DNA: TGCAGTGCTAGCATCCCGGGGGCGACCTCTTATCTTTCCTCTGGAAACACCATATATTTT
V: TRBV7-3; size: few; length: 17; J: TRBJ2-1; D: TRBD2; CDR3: CASSLWLAGDARSEQFF; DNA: TGTGCCAGCAGCTTATGGCTAGCGGGGGACGCGAGGAGTGAGCAGTTCTTC
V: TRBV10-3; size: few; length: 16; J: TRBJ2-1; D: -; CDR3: CAISESKAGGGSEQFF; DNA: TGTGCCATCAGTGAGTCGAAGGCAGGGGGAGGTTCGGAGCAGTTCTTC
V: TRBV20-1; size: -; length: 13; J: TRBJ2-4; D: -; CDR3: CSARRDTQNIQYF; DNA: TGCAGTGCTAGGCGGGACACTCAAAACATTCAGTACTTC
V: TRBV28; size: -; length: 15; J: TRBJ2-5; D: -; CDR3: CASSLMGKGQETQYF; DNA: TGTGCCAGCAGTTTGATGGGGAAGGGCCAAGAGACCCAGTACTTC
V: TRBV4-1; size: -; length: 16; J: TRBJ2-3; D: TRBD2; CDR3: CASSQGLAGVTDTQYF; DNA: TGCGCCAGCAGCCAAGGACTAGCGGGGGTCACAGATACGCAGTATTTT
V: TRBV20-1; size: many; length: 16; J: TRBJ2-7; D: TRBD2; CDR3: CSARDSRGGYYYEQYF; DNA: TGCAGTGCTAGAGATTCTCGCGGGGGGTACTACTACGAGCAGTACTTC
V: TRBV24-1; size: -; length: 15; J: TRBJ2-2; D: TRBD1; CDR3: CATSEGTGANGELFF; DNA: TGTGCCACCAGTGAAGGGACAGGGGCGAACGGGGAGCTGTTTTTT
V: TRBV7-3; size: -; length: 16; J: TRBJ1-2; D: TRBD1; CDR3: CALRQRQGAPNYGYTF; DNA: TGTGCCTTACGGCAAAGACAGGGGGCACCTAACTATGGCTACACCTTC
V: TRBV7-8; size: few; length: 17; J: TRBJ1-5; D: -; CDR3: CASSLTSVGYSNQPQHF; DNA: TGTGCCAGCAGCTTAACCTCCGTGGGATATAGCAATCAGCCCCAGCATTTT
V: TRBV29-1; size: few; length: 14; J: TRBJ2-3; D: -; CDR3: CSVEDVASTDTQYF; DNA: TGCAGCGTTGAAGATGTCGCTAGCACAGATACGCAGTATTTT
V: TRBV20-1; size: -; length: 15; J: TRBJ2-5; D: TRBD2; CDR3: CSASRASGVKETQYF; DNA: TGCAGTGCTAGTCGGGCTAGCGGGGTAAAGGAGACCCAGTACTTC
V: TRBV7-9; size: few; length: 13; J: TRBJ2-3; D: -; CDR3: CADRSGDTDTQYF; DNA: TGTGCCGACCGTTCCGGGGACACAGATACGCAGTATTTT
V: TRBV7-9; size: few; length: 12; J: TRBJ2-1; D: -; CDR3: CASSLDTWEQFF; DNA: TGTGCCAGCAGCCTCGACACGTGGGAGCAGTTCTTC
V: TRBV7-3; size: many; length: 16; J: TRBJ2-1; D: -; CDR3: CASSPGGPSSYNEQFF; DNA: TGTGCCAGCAGCCCTGGCGGGCCGAGCTCCTACAATGAGCAGTTCTTC
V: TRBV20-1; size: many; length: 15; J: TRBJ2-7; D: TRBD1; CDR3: CSARLGQGPSYEQYF; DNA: TGCAGTGCTAGACTTGGACAGGGGCCCTCCTACGAGCAGTACTTC
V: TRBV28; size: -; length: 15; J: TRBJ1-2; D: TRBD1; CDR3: CASSLRGQGRYGYTF; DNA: TGTGCCAGCAGTTTGCGAGGACAGGGCCGCTATGGCTACACCTTC
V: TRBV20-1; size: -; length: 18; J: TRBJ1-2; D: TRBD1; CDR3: CSARVLDRVLPNRGGYTF; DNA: TGCAGTGCTAGAGTCCTGGACAGGGTCCTCCCTAATAGGGGTGGCTACACCTTC
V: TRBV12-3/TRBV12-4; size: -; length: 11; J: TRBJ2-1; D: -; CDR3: CASEGGNEQFF; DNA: TGTGCCAGCGAGGGGGGCAATGAGCAGTTCTTC
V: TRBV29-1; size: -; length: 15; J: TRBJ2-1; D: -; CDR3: CSVVGDWGAKNEQFF; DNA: TGCAGCGTTGTAGGCGATTGGGGAGCCAAAAATGAGCAGTTCTTC
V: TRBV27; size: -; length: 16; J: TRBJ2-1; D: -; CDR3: CASSTTDSTTYNEQFF; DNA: TGTGCCAGCAGTACCACGGACTCGACAACCTACAATGAGCAGTTCTTC
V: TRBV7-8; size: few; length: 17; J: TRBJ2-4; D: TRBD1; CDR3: CASSLGTGSIAKNIQYF; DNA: TGTGCCAGCAGCTTAGGGACAGGGTCCATAGCCAAAAACATTCAGTACTTC
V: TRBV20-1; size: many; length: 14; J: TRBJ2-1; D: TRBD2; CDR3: CSAILAGGRNEQFF; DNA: TGCAGTGCTATTTTAGCGGGGGGGCGCAATGAGCAGTTCTTC
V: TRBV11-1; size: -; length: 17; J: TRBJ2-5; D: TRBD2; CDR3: CASSLGGQRGGAETQYF; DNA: TGTGCCAGCAGCTTGGGGGGCCAGCGGGGGGGCGCAGAGACCCAGTACTTC
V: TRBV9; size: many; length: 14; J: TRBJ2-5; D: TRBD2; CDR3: CASSAGLADETQYF; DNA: TGTGCCAGCAGCGCAGGACTAGCGGACGAGACCCAGTACTTC
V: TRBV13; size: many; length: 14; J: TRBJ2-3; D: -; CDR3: CASSADGSTDTQYF; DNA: TGTGCCAGCAGCGCTGACGGAAGCACAGATACGCAGTATTTT
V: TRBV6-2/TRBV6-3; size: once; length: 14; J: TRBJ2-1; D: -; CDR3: CASNPAPAYNEQFF; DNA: TGTGCCAGCAACCCAGCGCCGGCCTACAATGAGCAGTTCTTC
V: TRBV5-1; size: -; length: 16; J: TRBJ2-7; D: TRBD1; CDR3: CASSLPGQGTSYEQYF; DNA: TGCGCCAGCAGCTTACCGGGACAGGGGACCTCCTACGAGCAGTACTTC
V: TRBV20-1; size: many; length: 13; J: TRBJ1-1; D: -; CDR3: CSASPGLNTEAFF; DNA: TGCAGTGCTAGTCCAGGGCTGAACACTGAAGCTTTCTTT
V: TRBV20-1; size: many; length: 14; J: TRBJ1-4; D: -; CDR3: CSALIGTRQEKLFF; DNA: TGCAGTGCCCTCATCGGGACTCGACAAGAAAAACTGTTTTTT
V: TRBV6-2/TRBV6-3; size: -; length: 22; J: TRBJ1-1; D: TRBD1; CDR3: CASSYSNDTSWGRRGRNTEAFF; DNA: TGTGCCAGCAGTTACTCGAACGACACTAGCTGGGGGAGGAGGGGGCGGAACACTGAAGCTTTCTTT
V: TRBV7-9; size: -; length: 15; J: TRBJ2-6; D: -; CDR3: CASTRDYSGANVLTF; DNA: TGTGCCAGCACCCGAGACTACTCTGGGGCCAACGTCCTGACTTTC
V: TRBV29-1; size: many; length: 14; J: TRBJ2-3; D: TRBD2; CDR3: CSVDLGAGGDTQYF; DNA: TGCAGCGTTGATTTAGGGGCGGGGGGAGATACGCAGTATTTT
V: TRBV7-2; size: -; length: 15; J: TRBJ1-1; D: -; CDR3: CASSLAGARSTEAFF; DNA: TGTGCCAGCAGCTTAGCGGGGGCGCGGAGCACTGAAGCTTTCTTT
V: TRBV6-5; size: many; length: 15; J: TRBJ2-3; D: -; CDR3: CASSYRGTPQDTQYF; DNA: TGTGCCAGCAGTTACCGCGGGACTCCGCAAGATACGCAGTATTTT
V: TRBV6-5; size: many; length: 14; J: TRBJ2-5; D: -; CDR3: CASSYSGARETQYF; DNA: TGTGCCAGCAGTTACTCAGGGGCGCGGGAGACCCAGTACTTC
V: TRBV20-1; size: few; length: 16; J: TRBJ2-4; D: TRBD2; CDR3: CSAYRTPGGSQNIQYF; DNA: TGCAGTGCTTACCGGACCCCGGGAGGGAGCCAAAACATTCAGTACTTC
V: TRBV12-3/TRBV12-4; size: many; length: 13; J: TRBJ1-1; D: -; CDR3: CASSLGYQTKAFF; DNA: TGTGCCAGCAGCCTGGGCTACCAGACTAAAGCTTTCTTT
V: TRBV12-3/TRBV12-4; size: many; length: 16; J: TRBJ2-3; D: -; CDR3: CASSLFEGGSTDTQYF; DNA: TGTGCCAGCAGTTTATTCGAGGGCGGAAGCACAGATACGCAGTATTTT
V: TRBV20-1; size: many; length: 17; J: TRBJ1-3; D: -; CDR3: CSAIRRGAALFGNTIYF; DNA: TGCAGTGCTATTAGGAGGGGGGCGGCTCTCTTTGGAAACACCATATATTTT
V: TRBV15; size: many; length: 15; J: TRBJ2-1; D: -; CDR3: CATSRDLGDPNEQFF; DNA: TGTGCCACCAGCAGAGATCTGGGAGATCCCAATGAGCAGTTCTTC
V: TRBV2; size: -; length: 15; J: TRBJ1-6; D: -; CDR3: CASSVRRVSNSPLHF; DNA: TGTGCCAGCAGTGTCCGCAGGGTCTCTAATTCACCCCTCCACTTT
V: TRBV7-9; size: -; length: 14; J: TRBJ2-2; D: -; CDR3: CASRSPSNTGELFF; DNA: TGTGCCAGCAGGTCTCCTTCGAACACCGGGGAGCTGTTTTTT
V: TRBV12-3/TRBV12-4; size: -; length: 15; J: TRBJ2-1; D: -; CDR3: CASSPPAFSYNEQFF; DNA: TGTGCCAGCAGTCCCCCAGCGTTCTCCTACAATGAGCAGTTCTTC